The 28 T cell receptor beta chains listed next were all sequenced from one sample in a study of T-cell memory formation after mild COVID-19. In TCRdb, the 5' RACE reads were re-called with MiXCR into one record per CDR3 protein. The sample shows fewer than 450,000 distinct CDR3 sequences, 20% to 25% of them seen only once. The sample consisted of PBMCs or a T cell subset sorted from them (not recorded which). The receptors come from an adult woman who had mild COVID-19 (a few samples of this study predate the infection). Cell type and time point are not known.

This chain links TRBV25-1 with TRBJ2-1; 13 nucleotides match TRBD2. Germline V gene lookup returns CDR1 MGHDK and CDR2 SYGVNS. The length of the CDR3 is 18 residues. V trimming: 7 bases; J trimming: 0 bases; junction bases outside the gene matches: 9. The CDR3 protein is CASNFGTSGVSSYNEQFF. Written as DNA, the CDR3 is TGTGCCAGCAACTTCGGGACTAGCGGGGTCAGCTCCTACAATGAGCAGTTCTTC.

At least ten counts were recorded for this clonotype. V usage is TRBV12-3 or TRBV12-4 and J usage is TRBJ1-5; D is unresolved. The CDR3 is 13 residues long. The V end was cut by 7 bases, the J end by 4 bases, with 11 bases between. The CDR3 DNA is TGTGCCAGCACTCGAACGATGAATCAGCCCCAGCATTTT. This sequence encodes CASTRTMNQPQHF.

This clonotype was recorded a few times. The J gene is TRBJ1-1, the V gene TRBV18; D uncertain. V lost 0 bases, J lost 5 bases, and 10 bases lay in between. This CDR3 comprises 14 residues. Germline V gene sequence: CDR1 KGHSH, CDR2 LQKENI. CDR3 nucleotide sequence: TGTGCCAGCTCACCACCGGAGGGTAGGACTGAAGCTTTCTTT. Encoded protein: CASSPPEGRTEAFF.

This clonotype was seen a handful of times. The V call is TRBV27, the J call TRBJ2-7; possible D gene TRBD2, 6 bases. CDR1 MNHEY and CDR2 SMNVEV come from the germline V gene (reference sequence). CDR3 length: 14 amino acids. Trimming pared 6 bases from V and 3 bases from J, leaving 15 bases between. The CDR3 coding sequence is TGTGCCAGCAGCCCTCGTGGGAGGCTCTACGAGCAGTACTTC. It is translated as CASSPRGRLYEQYF.

The chain employs TRBV7-3 and TRBJ2-2; D call uncertain. The CDR3 is 14 amino acids. Germline V gene sequence: CDR1 SGHTA, CDR2 FQGTGA. V was trimmed by 2 bases and J by 1 base, leaving 5 bases between them. CDR3 coding DNA: TGTGCCAGCAGCTTAGGATGGAACACCGGGGAGCTGTTTTTT. As protein: CASSLGWNTGELFF.

This clonotype was detected a few times. The V gene is TRBV12-3 or TRBV12-4, the J gene TRBJ1-5; D gene unclear. The CDR3 covers 14 residues. The V and J ends lost 6 bases and 2 bases respectively, with 11 bases between them. CDR3 sequence: CASRLDIGNQPQHF. The CDR3 region has the DNA TGTGCCAGCAGGCTAGATATTGGCAATCAGCCCCAGCATTTT.

The gene calls are TRBV25-1 and TRBJ1-2, with D perhaps matching TRBD1 (5 bases). Deletions cut 4 bases from V and 4 bases from J, with 16 bases between. The CDR3 covers 15 residues. From germline, CDR1 is MGHDK and CDR2 SYGVNS. The CDR3 DNA follows: TGTGCCAGCAGTGGTCTGGGGGAGCGGGGCTATGGCTACACCTTC. Protein sequence: CASSGLGERGYGYTF.

This clonotype has just a few counts. The V and J genes are TRBV29-1 and TRBJ2-7; D is undetermined. The CDR3 loop spans 13 amino acids. The germline V gene encodes CDR1 SQVTM and CDR2 ANQGSEA. Between the trimmed V and J ends, which lost 1 base and 3 bases, there was a span of 10 bases. CDR3 sequence (DNA): TGCAGCGTTGAAGGGGCGGAGATCTACGAGCAGTACTTC. Translating it yields CSVEGAEIYEQYF.

This clonotype was seen a few times. The rearrangement joins TRBV2 to TRBJ1-5, with no clear D. Per the germline V gene, CDR1 is SNHLY and CDR2 is FYNNEI. Trimming took off 6 bases at V and 4 bases at J, with 10 bases between the two ends. The CDR3 length is 13 residues. The CDR3, as DNA: TGTGCCAGCAGAGACACCTTAAATCAGCCCCAGCATTTT. It codes for CASRDTLNQPQHF.

J is TRBJ2-2 and V is TRBV2; TRBD1 might be the D (5 bases). The V gene's germline CDR1 is SNHLY and CDR2 FYNNEI. This CDR3 has 13 amino acids. V was pared by 7 bases and J by 3 bases, with 9 bases between. The CDR3 reads CASTTGYTGELFF. The CDR3 DNA is TGTGCCAGCACAACAGGTTACACCGGGGAGCTGTTTTTT.

V and J are TRBV30 and TRBJ2-3, with 9 bases aligning to TRBD2. Germline V gene sequence: CDR1 GTSNPN, CDR2 SVGIG (reference sequence). V shed 4 bases, J shed 3 bases, and the junction held 8 bases outside the gene matches. The CDR3 has 15 residues. CDR3 residues: CAWKASGAPTDTQYF. CDR3 bases: TGTGCCTGGAAAGCTAGCGGGGCCCCGACAGATACGCAGTATTTT.

This clonotype was seen a few times. The chain carries TRBV2 and TRBJ2-3; a possible D gene is TRBD2 (5 bases). Germline V gene lookup returns CDR1 SNHLY and CDR2 FYNNEI. The CDR3 spans 14 residues. V shed 2 bases and J shed 8 bases, with 14 bases lying between them. Written as DNA, the CDR3 is TGTGCCAGCAGTGAAAACCCTGGAGGTGGTACGCAGTATTTT. Its protein is CASSENPGGGTQYF.

This clonotype was counted only a few times. V gene TRBV12-3 or TRBV12-4 combines with J gene TRBJ2-7, with D unclear. The ends were cut back, 4 bases at V and 4 bases at J, with 11 bases in the middle. The CDR3 extends over 13 amino acids. Written as DNA, the CDR3 is TGTGCCAGCAGTTCCTTGGACGGGTACGAGCAGTACTTC. Residues: CASSSLDGYEQYF.

This clonotype was seen a handful of times. The genes are TRBV18 and TRBJ2-4; TRBD2 aligns across 7 bases. This CDR3 has 15 residues. The J segment lost 5 bases and the V segment lost 6 bases, leaving 10 bases of the junction unmatched. Germline V lookup: CDR1 KGHSH, CDR2 LQKENI. The CDR3 protein is CASSTAGGRENIQYF. The CDR3 DNA reads as TGTGCCAGCTCCACTGCGGGCGGGAGAGAAAACATTCAGTACTTC.

The chain employs TRBV6-6 and TRBJ2-7, with TRBD2 as a possible D gene (6 bases). The CDR3 sequence is 15 residues long. Trimming removed 2 bases at V and 0 bases at J, with 11 bases between. Germline CDR1 reads MNHNY; CDR2 reads SVGAGI (reference sequence). The CDR3 loop is CASSYGAGSSYEQYF. CDR3 in DNA: TGTGCCAGCAGTTACGGGGCCGGGAGCTCCTACGAGCAGTACTTC.

The chain links TRBV4-1 to TRBJ1-1; TRBD1 agrees at 10 bases. The CDR3 consists of 17 residues. Germline CDR1 and CDR2: MGHRA and YSYEKL. After removal of 1 base from V and 1 base from J, the junction contained 6 bases not matched to a gene. CDR3 sequence: CASSQGTGGMKNTEAFF. The CDR3 DNA sequence: TGCGCCAGCAGCCAAGGGACAGGGGGAATGAAGAACACTGAAGCTTTCTTT.

This chain links TRBV3-1 with TRBJ2-6; D is possibly TRBD2 (6 bases). Germline values: CDR1 LGHDT, CDR2 YNNKEL (reference sequence). Trimming shortened V by 1 base and J by 9 bases, and 16 bases separated the two germline ends. The length of the CDR3 is 16 residues. CDR3 loop: CASSQAGRRVYNVLTF. The CDR3 DNA reads as TGTGCCAGCAGCCAAGCGGGGAGGAGGGTTTACAACGTCCTGACTTTC. Using reference TRBV3-1 and TRBJ2-6 for the parts outside the CDR3, the full variable domain is DTAVSQTPKYLVTQMGNDKSIKCEQNLGHDTMYWYKQDSKKFLKIMFSYNNKELIINETVPNRFSPKSPDKAHLNLHINSLELGDSAVYFCASSQAGRRVYNVLTFGAGSRLTVL.

The chain uses TRBV29-1 and TRBJ2-7, with TRBD2 matching over 8 bases. Trimming cost V 7 bases and J 5 bases; bases outside gene matches: 13. Germline V gives CDR1 SQVTM, CDR2 ANQGSEA. This CDR3 contains 14 residues. CDR3 region: CSGTQAGARDEQYF. The CDR3 DNA sequence: TGCAGCGGCACCCAAGCGGGGGCCAGGGACGAGCAGTACTTC.

The chain links TRBV20-1 to TRBJ2-3; TRBD2 aligns across 8 bases. The CDR3 has 14 residues. Germline V gives CDR1 DFQATT, CDR2 SNEGSKA (reference sequence). CDR3 sequence (DNA): TGCAGCCCCGGACGGCTAGCGGGCTCCGATACGCAGTATTTT. This gives the protein CSPGRLAGSDTQYF.

This clonotype showed up just a few times. The genes are TRBV5-1 and TRBJ1-1; 10 bases line up with TRBD1. The junction had 4 bases not matched to a gene; V was cut back by 7 bases and J by 1 base. CDR1 is SGHRS and CDR2 is YFSETQ in the germline V gene. The CDR3 length is 14 residues. The CDR3 DNA reads as TGCGCCAGCGGCCGACAGGGGGCGAACACTGAAGCTTTCTTT. The encoded protein is CASGRQGANTEAFF.

Only a few counts were recorded for this clonotype. The chain employs TRBV10-3 and TRBJ2-3, with a weak D call TRBD2 (6 bases). This CDR3 is built from 15 residues. V lost 4 bases and J lost 4, with 15 bases in between. Germline V gene sequence: CDR1 ENHRY, CDR2 SYGVKD. The CDR3 bases are TGTGCCATCAGTGGGCGACTAGGGAATCCAGATACGCAGTATTTT. It codes for CAISGRLGNPDTQYF.

This clonotype was seen a handful of times. This chain joins TRBV11-3 and TRBJ2-3; D possibly uses TRBD1 or TRBD2 (5 bases each). V dropped 6 bases and J dropped 6 bases, with 16 bases sitting between them. This CDR3 is 14 amino acids long. Germline CDR1 is SGHNT and CDR2 is YENEEA. CDR3 amino acids: CASSFSRGADTQYF. Here the CDR3 DNA reads TGTGCCAGCAGTTTCTCAAGGGGAGCTGATACGCAGTATTTT. Together with reference TRBV11-3 and TRBJ2-3, the CDR3 gives the full variable domain: EAGVVQSPRYKIIEKKQPVAFWCNPISGHNTLYWYLQNLGQGPELLIRYENEEAVDDSQLPKDRFSAERLKGVDSTLKIQPAELGDSAVYLCASSFSRGADTQYFGPGTRLTVL.

At least ten counts were recorded for this clonotype. The CDR3, as DNA: TGTGCCAGCAGCCACGGGTCGCAGGGGCGAGGCTACACCTTC. Translated, it gives CASSHGSQGRGYTF. The V gene is TRBV3-1, the J gene TRBJ1-2; the D gene is possibly TRBD1 (6 bases). CDR1 is LGHDT, CDR2 YNNKEL, per germline (reference sequence). CDR3 length equals 14 residues. V shed 3 bases and J shed 8 bases, with 16 bases lying between them. Full variable domain (missing parts from reference TRBV3-1 and TRBJ1-2): DTAVSQTPKYLVTQMGNDKSIKCEQNLGHDTMYWYKQDSKKFLKIMFSYNNKELIINETVPNRFSPKSPDKAHLNLHINSLELGDSAVYFCASSHGSQGRGYTFGSGTRLTVV.

This clonotype turned up a few times. This chain links TRBV19 with TRBJ2-7; D call uncertain. V was pared by 1 base and J by 4 bases, with 14 bases between. The CDR3 contains 15 residues. In germline, CDR1 is LNHDA, CDR2 SQIVND (reference sequence). For the CDR3, the DNA is TGTGCCAGTAGTATAGGGACGGGCGCCGGTTACGAGCAGTACTTC. It codes for CASSIGTGAGYEQYF.

This clonotype has a handful of counts. This sequence joins TRBV6-5 and TRBJ1-2; D gene unclear. The length of the CDR3 is 13 residues. Germline CDR1 reads MNHEY; CDR2 reads SVGAGI. The V end lost 4 bases, the J end lost 10 bases, and 16 bases lay between the germline ends. CDR3 sequence: CASSSGEGRPYTF. The CDR3 nucleotides read TGTGCCAGCAGTTCCGGGGAAGGGCGTCCCTACACCTTC.

This clonotype occurred many times. This chain joins TRBV12-3 or TRBV12-4 and TRBJ1-1, with D possibly being TRBD1 (5 bases). CDR3 size: 15 residues. Trimming removed 5 bases from V and 2 bases from J, with 15 bases in between. The CDR3 DNA follows: TGTGCCAGCAGTCCCGGGGGGGGAAGAAACACTGAAGCTTTCTTT. As protein: CASSPGGGRNTEAFF.

The V and J genes are TRBV30 and TRBJ2-7; D is possibly TRBD1 or TRBD2 (5 bases each). Germline CDR1 is GTSNPN and CDR2 is SVGIG (reference sequence). Trimming shortened V by 5 bases and J by 4 bases, and 27 bases separated the two germline ends. The CDR3 runs 17 residues. CDR3 nucleotides: TGTGCCTGGTCTAGTCCGGGACGGAACGGAGCGTGGTACGAGCAGTACTTC. This sequence encodes CAWSSPGRNGAWYEQYF.

Only a few counts were recorded for this clonotype. The CDR3 is CASSLGEMEQYF. The CDR3 DNA follows: TGCGCCAGCAGCTTGGGGGAGATGGAGCAGTATTTT. The V call is TRBV5-1, the J call TRBJ2-3; a possible D gene is TRBD2 (5 bases). The CDR3 covers 12 residues. V lost 0 bases and J lost 11, with 10 bases in between. Germline V gene sequence: CDR1 SGHRS, CDR2 YFSETQ.